These 22 T cell receptor beta chains share one sample of origin, sequenced in a study of T cell repertoires in cytomegalovirus infection. From the reads, TCRdb called clonotypes with MiXCR, one entry per CDR3 protein. This sample has around 770,000 distinct CDR3 sequences; 29% occur once, and the top ten carry over 10%. Their target antigens are unknown. The sample consisted of cultured CD8+ T cells from PBMCs, taken from culture after CMV antigen stimulation. These receptors were obtained from a human donor in good health (CMV status not recorded). Some clones in this sample may be carry-over from other donors' samples.

The chain employs TRBV2 and TRBJ2-1; D is ambiguous. There are 14 residues in the CDR3. Germline loops: CDR1 SNHLY, CDR2 FYNNEI. V lost 4 bases, J lost 4 bases, and 11 bases lay in between. This CDR3 reads CASSAELEYNEQFF. For the CDR3, the DNA is TGTGCCAGCAGTGCAGAACTCGAGTACAATGAGCAGTTCTTC.

This clonotype showed up many times. V usage is TRBV7-2 and J usage is TRBJ1-5; D may be TRBD1 (6 bases). Germline CDR1 reads SGHTA; CDR2 reads FQGNSA. CDR3 length: 18 residues. The V end lost 1 base, the J end lost 4 bases, and 20 bases lay between the germline ends. This chain's CDR3 is CASSLEGTIGVGNQPQHF. CDR3 sequence (DNA): TGTGCCAGCAGCTTAGAGGGGACAATAGGGGTCGGGAATCAGCCCCAGCATTTT.

This clonotype was counted a few times. The CDR3 coding sequence is TGTGCCAGCAGCTTGGAAACCCGGGGGGGCAATAATGAGCAGTTCTTC. Translated, it gives CASSLETRGGNNEQFF. The chain recombines TRBV5-6 with TRBJ2-1, with TRBD2 identical over 8 bases. The germline V gene encodes CDR1 SGHDT and CDR2 YYEEEE. J gave up 7 bases and V 0 bases, and 9 bases lay outside the gene matches. The CDR3 has 16 amino acids.

The chain couples TRBV27 to TRBJ2-1, with D possibly being TRBD2 (5 bases). Germline V gene data show CDR1 as MNHEY and CDR2 as SMNVEV (reference sequence). This CDR3 is 14 amino acids long. Trimming removed 8 bases from V and 0 bases from J, with 11 bases in between. The CDR3 DNA follows: TGTGCCAGCGCCAAAGGGAGCTCCTACAATGAGCAGTTCTTC. Translating it yields CASAKGSSYNEQFF.

The rearrangement links TRBV6-4 to TRBJ2-1; the D is unclear. Germline V gives CDR1 MRHNA, CDR2 SNTAGT. V was cut by 3 bases and J by 3 bases, with 6 bases left in between. This CDR3 is built from 13 residues. In nucleotides, the CDR3 is TGTGCCAGCAGTGAGGGGATCTACAATGAGCAGTTCTTC. It translates to CASSEGIYNEQFF.

This clonotype was found a few times. This rearrangement joins TRBV27 to TRBJ2-1; TRBD1 matches at 10 bases. The CDR3 consists of 16 residues. Trimming at V came to 6 bases and at J to 1 base, leaving 6 bases not matched to a gene. CDR1 and CDR2 from the germline V gene are MNHEY and SMNVEV (reference sequence). DNA of the CDR3: TGTGCCAGCAGGGGACAGGGGACTGATTCCTACAATGAGCAGTTCTTC. Its translation: CASRGQGTDSYNEQFF.

V usage is TRBV12-5 and J usage is TRBJ2-7; D is possibly TRBD1 or TRBD2 (5 bases each). Trimming shortened V by 2 bases and J by 3 bases, and 20 bases separated the two germline ends. The CDR3 contains 17 residues. In germline, CDR1 is LGHNT, CDR2 FRNRAP. CDR3 coding DNA: TGTGCTAGTGGTTTGACCCTCGGGACGGATACCTTCTACGAGCAGTACTTC. As protein: CASGLTLGTDTFYEQYF. Complete variable domain (other parts from reference TRBV12-5 and TRBJ2-7): DARVTQTPRHKVTEMGQEVTMRCQPILGHNTVFWYRQTMMQGLELLAYFRNRAPLDDSGMPKDRFSAEMPDATLATLKIQPSEPRDSAVYFCASGLTLGTDTFYEQYFGPGTRLTVT.

The chain combines TRBV6-5 with TRBJ2-2, with 9 nucleotides matching TRBD1. CDR1 and CDR2 from the germline V gene are MNHEY and SVGAGI. The CDR3 totals 13 residues. DNA of the CDR3: TGTACTATCCGGGACAGGGATCGGCGGGAGCTGTTTTTT. Translated, it gives CTIRDRDRRELFF.

The chain has TRBV27 and TRBJ2-3, with 13 bases that match TRBD2. From germline, CDR1 is MNHEY and CDR2 SMNVEV (reference sequence). V lost 6 bases, J lost 3 bases, and 3 bases stayed unmatched. This CDR3 has 15 residues. CDR3 in DNA: TGTGCCAGCAGAATACTAGCGGGGGGGACAGATACGCAGTATTTT. Its protein is CASRILAGGTDTQYF.

This clonotype was counted a few times. The rearrangement uses TRBV25-1 and TRBJ2-5; perhaps D is TRBD1 or TRBD2 (5 bases each). Trimming removed 3 bases at V and 2 bases at J, with 10 bases between. The CDR3 runs to 14 residues. CDR1 is MGHDK, CDR2 SYGVNS, per germline. The CDR3 sequence is CASSEAWGQETQYF. As DNA, the CDR3 is TGTGCCAGCAGTGAGGCATGGGGGCAAGAGACCCAGTACTTC.

V is TRBV6-1 and J is TRBJ2-5; TRBD1 matches at 7 bases. The CDR3 spans 13 residues. Germline V CDR1 and CDR2: MNHNS, SASEGT. With 9 bases clipped from V and 5 bases from J, the junction kept 9 bases outside the gene matches. This chain's CDR3 is CASCRGGQETQYF. Here the CDR3 DNA reads TGTGCCAGTTGCCGAGGGGGCCAGGAGACCCAGTACTTC.

The rearrangement uses TRBV7-2 and TRBJ1-3; TRBD1 agrees at 8 bases. V gave up 5 bases and J gave up 3 bases; unmatched junction bases: 15. The length of the CDR3 is 18 residues. The V gene's germline CDR1 is SGHTA and CDR2 FQGNSA. The CDR3 coding sequence is TGTGCCAGCAGCAAAGAGGACAGGGTTAAACCCCATGGAAACACCATATATTTT. Its translation: CASSKEDRVKPHGNTIYF. Full variable domain (remainder filled in from reference TRBV7-2 and TRBJ1-3): GAGVSQSPSNKVTEKGKDVELRCDPISGHTALYWYRQSLGQGLEFLIYFQGNSAPDKSGLPSDRFSAERTGGSVSTLTIQRTQQEDSAVYLCASSKEDRVKPHGNTIYFGEGSWLTVV.

This clonotype was seen many times. The rearrangement uses TRBV7-9 and TRBJ1-1; maybe TRBD1 (5 bases). CDR3 length: 17 residues. V dropped 3 bases and J dropped 6 bases, with 23 bases sitting between them. CDR1 is SEHNR, CDR2 FQNEAQ, per germline (reference sequence). The CDR3: CASSFPPFPLGQPEAFF. The DNA of the CDR3 is TGTGCCAGCAGCTTCCCGCCTTTCCCGTTAGGACAACCTGAAGCTTTCTTT. Looking up the rest from reference TRBV7-9 and TRBJ1-1 gives the full variable domain: DTGVSQNPRHKITKRGQNVTFRCDPISEHNRLYWYRQTLGQGPEFLTYFQNEAQLEKSRLLSDRFSAERPKGSFSTLEIQRTEQGDSAMYLCASSFPPFPLGQPEAFFGQGTRLTVV.

J is TRBJ1-4 and V is TRBV5-1; D is unresolved. Germline values: CDR1 SGHRS, CDR2 YFSETQ. The ends were cut back, 4 bases at V and 4 bases at J, with 8 bases in the middle. This CDR3 contains 13 residues. CDR3 coding DNA: TGCGCCAGCAGCCTGGGCCATAATGAAAAACTGTTTTTT. This translates into CASSLGHNEKLFF.

The gene calls are TRBV28 and TRBJ2-1; TRBD2 might be the D (7 bases). Germline CDR1 MDHEN, CDR2 SYDVKM. CDR3 length: 15 amino acids. V dropped 2 bases and J dropped 7 bases, with 15 bases sitting between them. The CDR3 sequence: CASSLRGGAGNEQFF. Written as DNA, the CDR3 is TGTGCCAGCAGTTTAAGGGGGGGGGCAGGAAATGAGCAGTTCTTC.

The chain recombines TRBV6-1 with TRBJ2-7; weak D call: TRBD2 (6 bases). Per the germline V gene, CDR1 is MNHNS and CDR2 is SASEGT. The CDR3 sequence is 13 residues long. The V end lost 6 bases, the J end lost 3 bases, and 12 bases lay between the germline ends. CDR3 DNA: TGTGCCAGCAGGGTCGGGACTTTCTACGAGCAGTACGTC. Residues: CASRVGTFYEQYV.

This clonotype has a handful of counts. The rearrangement uses TRBV4-2 and TRBJ2-3, with 8 bases aligning to TRBD2. This CDR3 is built from 15 residues. Germline CDR1 LGHNA, CDR2 YNFKEQ. V trimming: 0 bases; J trimming: 3 bases; junction bases outside the gene matches: 2. This CDR3 is CASSQEQRGTDTQYF. The CDR3 nucleotides read TGTGCCAGCAGCCAAGAACAGCGGGGGACAGATACGCAGTATTTT.

This clonotype was counted between two and nine times. The chain recombines TRBV12-3 or TRBV12-4 with TRBJ1-1; 7 positions match TRBD1. The V segment lost 5 bases and the J segment 5 bases; nucleotides outside the gene matches: 8. This CDR3 is 14 amino acids long. The CDR3 coding sequence is TGTGCCAGCAGTCGACAGGGTAAGAGGACTGAAGCTTTCTTT. Amino acid sequence: CASSRQGKRTEAFF.

The rearrangement uses TRBV27 and TRBJ2-1; 9 bases are a match to TRBD1. Trimming took 6 bases from V and 6 from J; bases not matched to a gene: 6. The CDR3 has 14 residues. Germline CDR1 and CDR2: MNHEY and SMNVEV (reference sequence). CDR3 coding DNA: TGTGCCAGCAGCCTCCGGGACAGGGCCAATGAGCAGTTCTTC. This sequence encodes CASSLRDRANEQFF.

The chain has TRBV24-1 and TRBJ1-5; D might be TRBD1 (6 bases). Germline V CDR1 and CDR2: KGHDR, SFDVKD. V was clipped by 6 bases and J by 3 bases, with 14 bases between them. This CDR3 is 15 amino acids long. This CDR3 is CATSPTQGANQPQHF. CDR3 bases: TGTGCCACCAGTCCGACACAGGGAGCCAATCAGCCCCAGCATTTT.

The chain joins TRBV11-1 to TRBJ1-5; D not resolved. This CDR3 has 16 amino acids. Deletions cut 3 bases from V and 0 bases from J, with 12 bases between. The germline gives CDR1 SGHAT, CDR2 FQDESV (reference sequence). The CDR3 reads CASSFKFGFSNQPQHF. CDR3 nucleotides: TGTGCCAGCAGCTTTAAGTTTGGCTTTAGCAATCAGCCCCAGCATTTT.

This clonotype appeared a few times. The CDR3 bases are TGTGCCAGCAGCGATAGAGGAGATGAAAAACTGTTTTTT. Protein sequence: CASSDRGDEKLFF. J is TRBJ1-4 and V is TRBV7-8; no clear D. Trimming left V 5 bases short and J 6 bases short, with 10 bases between. The CDR3 contains 13 residues. Germline CDR1 and CDR2: SGHVS and FQNEAQ.